This TCR beta chain was profiled in a study of CD8 T cells in Susac syndrome. The CDR3 consists of 13 residues. V lost 7 bases, J lost 0 bases, and 9 bases lay in between. Germline-derived CDR1 and CDR2 are SGHAT and FQNNGV. RNA, at roughly 0.45 to 1 ug, was reverse transcribed with random hexamers. The TCR beta CDR3 was amplified by immunoSEQ multiplex PCR across 54 Vbeta, 13 Jbeta. TCRdb re-called the immunoSEQ multiplex PCR reads with MiXCR, one entry per CDR3 protein. This table holds 230,000 or so distinct CDR3 sequences, roughly 96% found once. The TCR was taken from a human donor with multiple sclerosis. The gene calls are TRBV11-2 and TRBJ1-1, with unresolved D. Specimen: CD4+ T cells from PBMCs. CDR3 sequence (DNA): TGTGCCAGCACTATGGTGGTGAACACTGAAGCTTTCTTT. Its translation is CASTMVVNTEAFF.